The clone carrying this T cell receptor beta chain was seen ten or more times. These data originate in a study of kidney transplant recipient with SARS-CoV-2 infection. Each CDR3 protein is one row after TCRdb ran MiXCR on the reads. The sample holds 200,000 to 300,000 distinct CDR3 sequences, about 30% seen once. This CDR3 has 15 residues. The J segment lost 7 bases and the V segment lost 3 bases, leaving 8 bases of the junction unmatched. Per germline, CDR1 KGHDR and CDR2 SFDVKD. The V call is TRBV24-1, the J call TRBJ1-5, with 7 bases identical to TRBD1. The sequence was obtained from a male patient in his thirties who had COVID-19 and was a kidney transplant recipient. Some T cells may have come from the graft donor. The sample consisted of a blood sample, taken at baseline and on day 111 from a kidney transplant recipient. CDR3 sequence: CATSDPGTAGQPQHF. The CDR3 coding sequence is TGTGCCACCAGTGATCCCGGGACAGCAGGACAGCCCCAGCATTTT.